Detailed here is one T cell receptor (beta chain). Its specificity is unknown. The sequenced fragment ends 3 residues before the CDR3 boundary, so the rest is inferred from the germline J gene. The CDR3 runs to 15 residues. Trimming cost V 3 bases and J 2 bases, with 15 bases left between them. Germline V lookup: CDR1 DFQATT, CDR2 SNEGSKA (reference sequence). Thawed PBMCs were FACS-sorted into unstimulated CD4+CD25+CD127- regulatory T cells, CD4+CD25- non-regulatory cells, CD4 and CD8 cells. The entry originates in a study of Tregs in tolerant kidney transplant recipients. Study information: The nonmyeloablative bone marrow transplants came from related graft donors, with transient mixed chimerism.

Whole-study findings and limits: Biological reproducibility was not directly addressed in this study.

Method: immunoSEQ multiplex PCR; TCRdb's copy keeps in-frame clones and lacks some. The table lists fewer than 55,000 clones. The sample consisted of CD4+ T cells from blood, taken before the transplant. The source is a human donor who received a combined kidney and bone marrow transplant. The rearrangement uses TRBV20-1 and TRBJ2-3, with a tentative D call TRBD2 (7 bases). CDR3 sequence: CSASAGAIITDTQYF. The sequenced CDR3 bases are TGCAGTGCTAGTGCGGGGGCGATCATCACAGATACG.